The source of this TCR beta chain is a study of blood T cell repertoires in COVID-19. About the research overall: From the United States, Italy and Spain came samples of acute and convalescent COVID-19. T cells, B-cell-depleted T cells, or PBMCs supplied cDNA or gDNA.

Under the authors' procedure: Quantification of nucleated cells was approximated via reference gene primer amplification. Sequencing used immunoSEQ multiplex PCR; TCRdb keeps in-frame clones, though not all of them. The DNA was the basis for D and trimming; V, J and clone size are from that table. The sample carries approximately 140,000 clones, almost 85% recorded once. Sequencing was performed on peripheral blood. This TCR derives from a man in his fifties or sixties with acute or convalescent COVID-19.

In DNA form, the CDR3 reads TGTGCCAGTAGTCCGACAGGGTCCGGGGAGCTGTTTTTT. It encodes CASSPTGSGELFF. The chain combines TRBV19 with TRBJ2-2; 7 bases align to TRBD1. The V gene end was trimmed by 5 bases and the J gene end by 6 bases; junction bases not matched to a gene: 3. Germline CDR1 and CDR2: LNHDA and SQIVND (reference sequence). The CDR3 is 13 residues long.